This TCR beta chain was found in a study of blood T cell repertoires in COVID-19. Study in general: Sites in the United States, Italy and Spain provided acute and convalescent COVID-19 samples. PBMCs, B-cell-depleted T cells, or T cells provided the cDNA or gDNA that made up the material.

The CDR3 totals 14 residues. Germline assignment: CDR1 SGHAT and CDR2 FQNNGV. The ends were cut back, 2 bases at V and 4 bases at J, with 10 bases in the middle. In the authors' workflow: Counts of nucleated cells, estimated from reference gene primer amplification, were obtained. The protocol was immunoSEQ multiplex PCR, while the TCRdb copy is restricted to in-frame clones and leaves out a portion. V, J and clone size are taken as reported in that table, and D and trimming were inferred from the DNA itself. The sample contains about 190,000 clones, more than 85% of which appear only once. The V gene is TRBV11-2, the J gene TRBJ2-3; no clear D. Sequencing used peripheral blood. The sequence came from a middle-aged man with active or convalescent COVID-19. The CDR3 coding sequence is TGTGCCAGCAGCTTAACCCCGGCGGCAGATACGCAGTATTTT. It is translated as CASSLTPAADTQYF.